This T cell receptor beta chain was observed in a study of beta chain features in type 1 diabetes. Looking at the study overall: Summed over all samples, the examined sorted cells came to 107,917,701.

All of the isolated RNA was reverse transcribed, so expressed TCRB transcripts were sequenced. The protocol was immunoSEQ multiplex PCR, while the TCRdb copy is restricted to in-frame clones and leaves out a portion. This table holds roughly 380,000 clones, around 20% found once. Worth noting for this clone: The antigen remains unidentified.

V lost 3 bases and J lost 5, with 10 bases in between. The CDR3 is 13 residues long. Looked up from germline, CDR1 is MNHNS and CDR2 is SASEGT. Study-level results: Sequencing the cDNA could make cells with high TCR expression show up more than they should. Shorter TCRB CDR3s, moderately but significantly so, marked every one of the four CD4+ subsets in Type 1 diabetes patients. Patients' naive, central memory and regulatory TCRB repertoires appeared more alike than those of healthy donors.

This chain connects TRBV6-1 to TRBJ1-2; perhaps TRBD1 as D (5 bases). The sequence was obtained from a woman aged 18 to 35 in good health. Sequenced sample: naive CD4+ T cells from blood. The CDR3 protein is CASSDKDKYGYTF. CDR3 sequence (DNA): TGTGCCAGCAGTGATAAGGACAAGTATGGCTACACCTTC.